This record covers a single T cell receptor beta chain. The target of this receptor is not known. The sample holds no much larger clone one base away, and base qualities are not on file. The library was obtained by PCR. The listed sequencing device is NextSeq 500. Bulk TCR libraries were generated as previously described, with the TCR primers listed in Table S5 used. Total RNA was purified with the Qiagen AllPrep DNA/RNA kit. Reads from multiple sequencing runs of the same library were pooled before analysis. The source study handled its data this way. Reads were retained only if the reads had an exact TCR constant sequence, and the retained reads were trimmed to 150 nt and grouped according to their 12-nt molecular barcodes. Reads in each barcode group were sub-clustered using a 15% Levenshtein threshold, and a quality-weighted consensus sequence was built for each RNA molecule. Non-functional sequences were filtered out, along with any lower-count sequence sitting one edit away from another sequence. Based on a fit of two negative binomial distributions, barcode sub-clusters having less than 20% of the maximum read count were discarded. TCRdb reprocessing: public reads trimmed at Q25 with fastp, clones called with MiXCR, in-frame beta chains kept. Rows with one shared CDR3 protein collapse into an entry with the most common genes and DNA. These V and J calls originate from TCRdb's pipeline instead of the authors' own analysis. A total of about 330,000 distinct CDR3 sequences appear in this sample, under 25% of them only once. The ten largest make up about 0.71% of the sample.

The record originates from a study of molecular identifiers for immune sequencing clone quantification (dated by TCRdb to the late 2010s). About the investigation overall: For a replicate experiment, RNA from 20,000 or 100,000 naive CD8 T cells was divided into five aliquots, of which four were sequenced. CD8 T cells were used in a methods study to benchmark molecular-identifier clustering-based TCR repertoire sequencing (MIDCIRS) and TCR RNA copy counting.

Libraries of naive CD8 T cells were built from anywhere between roughly 17,000 and 1,100,000 sorted cells, with 10%, 30% or 50% of the purified RNA used. On a BD FACSAria II, naive CD8 T cells were FACS-sorted as CD8+CD4-CCR7+CD45RA+ and collected into RLT Plus buffer. Around 10 TCR copies' worth of Jurkat RNA were spiked into roughly 18,000-1,000,000 naive CD8 T cell samples to test detection sensitivity. CD8 T cells were enriched with RosetteSep CD8+ T Cell Enrichment Cocktail and Ficoll-Paque, followed by ACK red cell lysis. Including the terminal cysteine and phenylalanine, the CDR3 comprises 12 residues. Only the CDR3 region is kept as DNA, spanning 36 bases read in frame from base 1. V loses 1 base, J loses 15 bases, and the germline ends lie 13 bases apart. General findings and caveats noted by the study authors: The naive libraries included spiked-in Jurkat TCR RNA (roughly 9 copies' worth), and this RNA is not part of the donor repertoire. Clones above 20 RNA copies held over 97% of molecules in CMV-specific effector cells but under 1% in naive cells. A single cell's worth of spiked-in Jurkat TCR RNA was reported detectable even among one million naive CD8 T cells. Highly expanded clone sizes could be underestimated because identical TCR molecules may share a barcode. When barcode sub-clustering was omitted, TCR diversity was inflated by chimeric consensus sequences, with chimeras reaching as high as 47%. About 2.9 recovered TCR RNA copies per cell were obtained by modeling, versus approximately 10 by digital PCR, implying a capture efficiency of roughly 32%.

The TCR comes from a human donor in good health. Some libraries in this study had Jurkat cell RNA spiked in. The sequence joins TRBV12-3 or TRBV12-4 to TRBJ2-1, and possibly TRBD1, on 6 matching bases. Sequenced input: naive CD8+ T cells from blood, with Jurkat cell RNA spiked in. This specimen's cell subset or site label, interpreted: FACS-sorted CD8+CD4-CCR7+CD45RA+ naive T cells. The CDR3: CASSLGPGVRFF. Here is the DNA: TGTGCCAGCAGTTTAGGGCCAGGGGTCAGGTTCTTC.